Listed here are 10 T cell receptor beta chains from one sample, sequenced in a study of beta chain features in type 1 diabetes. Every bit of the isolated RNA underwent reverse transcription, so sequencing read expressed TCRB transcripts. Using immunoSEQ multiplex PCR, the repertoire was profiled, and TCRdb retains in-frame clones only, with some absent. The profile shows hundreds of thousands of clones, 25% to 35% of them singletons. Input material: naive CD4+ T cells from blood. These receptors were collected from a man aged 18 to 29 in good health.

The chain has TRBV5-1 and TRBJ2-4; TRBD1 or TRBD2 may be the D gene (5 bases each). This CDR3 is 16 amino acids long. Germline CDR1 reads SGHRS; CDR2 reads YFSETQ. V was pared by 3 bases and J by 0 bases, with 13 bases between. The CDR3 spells CASSWTLGGAKNIQYF. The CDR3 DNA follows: TGCGCCAGCAGCTGGACCCTTGGGGGAGCCAAAAACATTCAGTACTTC.

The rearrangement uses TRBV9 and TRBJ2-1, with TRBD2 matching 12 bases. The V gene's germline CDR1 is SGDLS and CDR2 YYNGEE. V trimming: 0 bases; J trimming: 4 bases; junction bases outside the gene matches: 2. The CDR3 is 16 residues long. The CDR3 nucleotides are TGTGCCAGCAGCGTAGAACTAGCGGGAGGTTACAATGAGCAGTTCTTC. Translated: CASSVELAGGYNEQFF.

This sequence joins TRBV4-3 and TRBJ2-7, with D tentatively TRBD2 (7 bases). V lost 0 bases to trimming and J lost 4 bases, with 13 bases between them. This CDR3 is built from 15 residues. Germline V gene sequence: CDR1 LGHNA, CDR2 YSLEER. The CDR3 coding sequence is TGCGCCAGCAGCCAAGAGCCCCGGGGGGCGTACGAGCAGTACTTC. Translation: CASSQEPRGAYEQYF.

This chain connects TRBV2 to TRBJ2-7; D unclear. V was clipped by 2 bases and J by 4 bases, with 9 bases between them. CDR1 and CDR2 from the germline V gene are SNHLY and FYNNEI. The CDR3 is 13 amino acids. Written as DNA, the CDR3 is TGTGCCAGCAGTGAACTGACCGATTACGAGCAGTACTTC. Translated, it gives CASSELTDYEQYF. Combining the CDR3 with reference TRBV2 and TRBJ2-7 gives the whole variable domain EPEVTQTPSHQVTQMGQEVILRCVPISNHLYFYWYRQILGQKVEFLVSFYNNEISEKSEIFDDQFSVERPDGSNFTLKIRSTKLEDSAMYFCASSELTDYEQYFGPGTRLTVT.

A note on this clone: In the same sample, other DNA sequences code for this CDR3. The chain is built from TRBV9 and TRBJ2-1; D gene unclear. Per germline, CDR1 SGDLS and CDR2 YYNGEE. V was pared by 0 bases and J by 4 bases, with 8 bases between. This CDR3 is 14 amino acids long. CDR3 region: CASSVGTRYNEQFF. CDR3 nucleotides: TGTGCCAGCAGCGTAGGTACGAGGTACAATGAGCAGTTCTTC.

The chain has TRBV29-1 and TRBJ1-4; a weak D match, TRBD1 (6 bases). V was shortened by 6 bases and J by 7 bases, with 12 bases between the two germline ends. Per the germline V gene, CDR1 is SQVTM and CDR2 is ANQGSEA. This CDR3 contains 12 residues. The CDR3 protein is CSVGGAGEKLFF. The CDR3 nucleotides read TGCAGCGTGGGGGGGGCAGGTGAAAAACTGTTTTTT.

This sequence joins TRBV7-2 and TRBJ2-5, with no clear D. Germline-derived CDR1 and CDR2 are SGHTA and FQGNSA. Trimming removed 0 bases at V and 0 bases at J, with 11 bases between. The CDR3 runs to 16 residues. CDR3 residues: CASSLASSPYQETQYF. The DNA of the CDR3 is TGTGCCAGCAGCTTAGCGAGCTCGCCGTACCAAGAGACCCAGTACTTC.

The CDR3 region is CASSVLGGHGDTQYF. In DNA, the CDR3 is TGTGCCAGCAGCGTGTTGGGAGGGCATGGAGATACGCAGTATTTT. The V gene is TRBV9, the J gene TRBJ2-3; 7 positions match TRBD2. V lost 2 bases, J lost 5 bases, and 8 bases stayed unmatched. This CDR3 is 15 amino acids long. CDR1 is SGDLS and CDR2 is YYNGEE in the germline V gene.

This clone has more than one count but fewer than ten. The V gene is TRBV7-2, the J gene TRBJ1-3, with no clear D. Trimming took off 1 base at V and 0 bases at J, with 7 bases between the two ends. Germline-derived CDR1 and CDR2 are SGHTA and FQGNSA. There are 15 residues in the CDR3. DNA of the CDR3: TGTGCCAGCAGCTTAGTGTCCACCTCTGGAAACACCATATATTTT. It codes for CASSLVSTSGNTIYF.

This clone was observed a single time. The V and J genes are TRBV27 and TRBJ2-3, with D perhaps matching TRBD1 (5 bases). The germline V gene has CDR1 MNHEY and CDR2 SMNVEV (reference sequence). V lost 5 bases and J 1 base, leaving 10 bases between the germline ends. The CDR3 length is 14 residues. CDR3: CASSKQVRTDTQYF. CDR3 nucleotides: TGTGCCAGCAGTAAACAGGTTCGCACAGATACGCAGTATTTT.